This T cell receptor beta chain was found in a study of CD8 T cells in Susac syndrome. Overall study findings and caveats: Repertoires of Susac syndrome CD4+ T cells lacked clonal expansion.

RNA amounts of roughly 0.45 to 1 ug underwent reverse transcription with random hexamers. TCRdb re-derived calls from the immunoSEQ multiplex PCR reads in MiXCR, one entry per CDR3 protein. Here the sample spans about 180,000 distinct CDR3 sequences, 94% being singletons. In the case of this clonotype: The antigen is not known.

Trimming at V came to 3 bases and at J to 7 bases, leaving 9 bases not matched to a gene. The CDR3 has 15 residues. Germline V CDR1 and CDR2: SNHLY, FYNNEI. The V gene is TRBV2, the J gene TRBJ2-5; 9 bases match TRBD2. The sample consisted of CD4+ T cells from PBMCs. This TCR was recovered from a human donor with Susac syndrome. The CDR3 loop reads CASSDQSFSGGTQYF. CDR3 sequence (DNA): TGTGCCAGCAGTGATCAGTCGTTTAGCGGGGGGACCCAGTACTTC.